This TCR beta chain was obtained from a study of regulatory dendritic cells for organ transplantation. Study summary: Monocytes received vitamin D3 on days 0 and 4, IL-10 on day 4. Points from the study as a whole: Of resting T cell subsets, memory CD8+ had the most alloreactive clonotypes. Memory CD8+ clonal expansion seemed more limited with regulatory than mature dendritic cells.

Generated by immunoSEQ multiplex PCR, the TCRdb table keeps only in-frame clones and is missing some. The table records approximately 12,000 clones, around 92% of them present only once. Allogeneic regulatory or mature dendritic cells were co-cultured for 5 days with CFSE-labeled sorted T cells at 1:10. Memory T cells were CD45RO+, naive were CD45RA+, sorted by FACS. This CDR3 comprises 15 residues. V shed 4 bases, J shed 0 bases, and the junction held 6 bases outside the gene matches. The V gene's germline CDR1 is SGHAT and CDR2 FQNNGV. Concerning this clone: Its antigen is not known.

This clonotype originated in a human donor in good health. Sequenced: naive CD8+ T cells from blood cultured with regulatory dendritic cells. Sample subset: CD45RA+ naive T cells. The chain links TRBV11-2 to TRBJ2-7, with 7 bases identical to TRBD1. CDR3 DNA: TGTGCCAGCAGCTACGACGACAGGGTCTCCTACGAGCAGTACTTC. This encodes CASSYDDRVSYEQYF.